The rows below give T cell receptor beta chains drawn from one sample of a study of blood T cell repertoires in COVID-19. The table came from immunoSEQ multiplex PCR; TCRdb's copy has only in-frame clones and leaves some out. The sample shows more than 90,000 clones, approximately 86% of them seen only once. Material for sequencing was peripheral blood. The receptor set was obtained from a human donor in a cohort sampled during active COVID-19. Each CDR3 is given with its conserved first and last residue. The D gene is left open where the match is weak. Not every row has a clone size; where given, it reads once, few, many or a size class.

J | D | size | V | DNA | CDR3
TRBJ1-1 | - | - | TRBV12-5 | TGTGCTAGTGGTTTGGCTAGTAGGCAGGAAGCTTTCTTT | CASGLASRQEAFF
TRBJ2-5 | - | few | TRBV3-1/TRBV3-2 | TGTGCCAGCAGCCAAGCCACATATGGCGAGACCCAGTACTTC | CASSQATYGETQYF
TRBJ2-3 | - | - | TRBV11-2 | TGTGCCAGCAGCTCCCCGACCATAGCGGCTCTTCTGCAGTATTTT | CASSSPTIAALLQYF
TRBJ1-6 | TRBD1 | - | TRBV5-1 | TGCGCCAGCAGGCGCCAGGGGGCTTATAATTCACCCCTCCACTTT | CASRRQGAYNSPLHF
TRBJ1-3 | - | - | TRBV19 | TGTGCCAGTACTGGCAGGGCTGGAAACACCATATATTTT | CASTGRAGNTIYF
TRBJ2-3 | TRBD1 | - | TRBV6-2/TRBV6-3 | TGTGCCAGCAGTTCGGGGACAGGGGGCGCAGATACGCAGTATTTT | CASSSGTGGADTQYF
TRBJ2-7 | - | - | TRBV21-1 | TGTGCCAGCAGTAGGCGGGGGAACTACGAGCAGTACTTC | CASSRRGNYEQYF
TRBJ2-7 | TRBD1 | - | TRBV19 | TGTGCCAGTAGACCGGGACAGGGTAACAACGAGCAGTACTTC | CASRPGQGNNEQYF
TRBJ2-3 | - | - | TRBV19 | TGTGCCAGTAGTGAGCAGGGGCTGGGCACAGATACGCAGTATTTT | CASSEQGLGTDTQYF
TRBJ1-2 | - | - | TRBV6-5 | TGTGCCAGCAGTTTCCGACCTAAGAGGAACTATGGCTACACCTTC | CASSFRPKRNYGYTF
TRBJ2-6 | TRBD1 | - | TRBV28 | TGTGCCTGCCGGGACAGGGGATCTGGGGCCAACGTCCTGACTTTC | CACRDRGSGANVLTF
TRBJ2-7 | - | - | TRBV28 | TGTGCCAGCAGTTGGACAGCCTCCCAGCAGTACTTC | CASSWTASQQYF
TRBJ2-5 | TRBD1 | - | TRBV4-1 | TGCGCCAGCAGGCATTCAGGGGGAGAGACCCAGTACTTC | CASRHSGGETQYF
TRBJ2-7 | TRBD1 | - | TRBV19 | TGTGCCAGTAGCCTAAGGGGGACAGGCACCTACGAGCAGTACTTC | CASSLRGTGTYEQYF
TRBJ2-1 | TRBD2 | - | TRBV6-1 | TGTGCCAGCAGTGAAGCGCATCACCTCACTAGCGGGAAGTCCTACAATGAGCAGTTCTTC | CASSEAHHLTSGKSYNEQFF
TRBJ2-5 | - | - | TRBV5-1 | TGCGCCAGCAGCCCGACTGGACAGCCTCAAGAGACCCAGTACTTC | CASSPTGQPQETQYF
TRBJ2-1 | - | - | TRBV5-1 | TGCGCCAGCAGCGCGTCTTTGAATGAGCAGTTCTTC | CASSASLNEQFF
TRBJ2-7 | TRBD2 | - | TRBV10-1 | TGCGCCAGCAGGGGACTAGCTGGCGAGCAGTACTTC | CASRGLAGEQYF
TRBJ1-4 | TRBD1 | - | TRBV5-6 | TGTGCCAGCAGCAAGGACAGGGTTGGTGAAAAACTGTTTTTT | CASSKDRVGEKLFF
TRBJ1-2 | TRBD1 | - | TRBV7-2 | TGTGCCAGCAGCTTATATTTTTTCGGGACAGGGATATCTAACTATGGCTACACCTTC | CASSLYFFGTGISNYGYTF
TRBJ2-3 | - | few | TRBV7-8 | TGTGCCAGCAGCATACGGGAGTTTCAAGATACGCAGTATTTT | CASSIREFQDTQYF
TRBJ2-1 | - | - | TRBV5-4 | TGTGCCAGCAGTTCTGACAGGTACAATGAGCAGTTCTTC | CASSSDRYNEQFF
TRBJ1-5 | TRBD1 | - | TRBV24-1 | TGTGCCACCAGTGTAGGACAGGCAGGGCAGCCCCAGCATTTT | CATSVGQAGQPQHF
TRBJ1-2 | - | few | TRBV6-1 | TGTGCCAGCAGTGACGAAGGGTGGAGGGCGAGAGGCTACACCTTC | CASSDEGWRARGYTF
TRBJ1-1 | - | - | TRBV7-9 | TGTGCCAGCAGCTTATCCGGGAACACTGAAGCTTTCTTT | CASSLSGNTEAFF
TRBJ1-2 | - | - | TRBV7-8 | TGTGCCAGCAGCTCGAGTCCCTTGTCACCCACCTTC | CASSSSPLSPTF
TRBJ2-5 | TRBD2 | - | TRBV5-1 | TGCGCCAGCAGCCAAACCGGGACTAGCGGGAGGCAACAAGAGACCCAGTACTTC | CASSQTGTSGRQQETQYF
TRBJ2-3 | - | - | TRBV10-1 | TGCGCCAGCAGTGCAGCGGTTCGCACAGATACGCAGTATTTT | CASSAAVRTDTQYF
TRBJ2-7 | - | - | TRBV14 | TGTGCCAGCAGCCGGGACACCACCTACGAGCAGTACTTC | CASSRDTTYEQYF
TRBJ2-1 | - | - | TRBV2 | TGTGCCAGCAGGGACTACTCCTACGAGCAGTTCTTC | CASRDYSYEQFF
TRBJ2-7 | - | - | TRBV7-8 | TGTGCCAGCAGCCCGGCCTACGAGCAGTACTTC | CASSPAYEQYF
TRBJ1-1 | - | - | TRBV11-3 | TGTGCCAGCACCCAGGTCGGGGGATCGGGGACTGAAGCTTTCTTT | CASTQVGGSGTEAFF
TRBJ1-4 | - | - | TRBV2 | TGTGCCAGCAGAACTGGACAGAACTTTAATGAAAAACTGTTTTTT | CASRTGQNFNEKLFF
TRBJ2-5 | - | few | TRBV18 | TGTGCCAGCTCTCAGGCTCCAACGGAGACCCAGTACTTC | CASSQAPTETQYF
TRBJ1-1 | - | - | TRBV19 | TGTGCCAGTAGTAAGGAGCCCTGGGCAGGGAAGAACACTGAAGCTTTCTTT | CASSKEPWAGKNTEAFF
TRBJ1-6 | TRBD1 | - | TRBV11-3 | TGTGCCAGCAGCAATCCGGTATCAGGGGGCTCTAATTCACCCCTCCACTTT | CASSNPVSGGSNSPLHF
TRBJ1-1 | - | - | TRBV30 | TGTGCCTGGAGAAAACTCCCGGGGGGCGGTGAAGCTTTCTTT | CAWRKLPGGGEAFF
TRBJ1-6 | TRBD1 | - | TRBV7-8 | TGTGCCAGCAGCTTCCGACAGGGCCATAATTCACCCCTCCACTTT | CASSFRQGHNSPLHF
TRBJ1-2 | TRBD1 | - | TRBV2 | TGTGCCAGCAGTCGACAGGGGGCCGACTATGGCTACACCTTC | CASSRQGADYGYTF
TRBJ2-7 | TRBD2 | - | TRBV5-4 | TGTGCCAGCAGCTTGTCTAGCGGGGCTGCCTACGAGCAGTACTTC | CASSLSSGAAYEQYF
TRBJ2-7 | TRBD2 | - | TRBV5-4 | TGTGCCAGCAGCCTGGTGCCTAGCGGGGGGCCCACCTACGAGCAGTACTTC | CASSLVPSGGPTYEQYF
TRBJ2-3 | - | few | TRBV27 | TGTGCCAGCAGTCTCGGAGGGCCGGACACAGATACGCAGTATTTT | CASSLGGPDTDTQYF
TRBJ2-1 | TRBD2 | - | TRBV7-9 | TGTGCCAGCAGCCCCGGCGGGAGCGGGGGTCACAATGAGCAGTTCTTC | CASSPGGSGGHNEQFF
TRBJ2-1 | TRBD2 | - | TRBV27 | TGTGCCAGCAGTCCCCGGGCTAGCGGGGGGGCCGGTTCGTTCTATGAGCAGTTCTTC | CASSPRASGGAGSFYEQFF
TRBJ2-7 | - | - | TRBV5-8 | TGTGCCAGCAGAAGGGCAAGGGGGAGAGACTACGAGCAGTACTTC | CASRRARGRDYEQYF
TRBJ1-1 | TRBD1 | many | TRBV11-1 | TGTGCCAGCAGCTTACCCGGGACAGTAGAGAACACTGAAGCTTTCTTT | CASSLPGTVENTEAFF
TRBJ2-3 | - | - | TRBV19 | TGTGCCAGTAGTACATCTAGCTCAGATACGCAGTATTTT | CASSTSSSDTQYF
TRBJ2-7 | - | - | TRBV28 | TGTGCCAGCTCGATCAGCGAATTACCGAAGCAGTACTTC | CASSISELPKQYF